The 10 T cell receptor beta chains reported below all come from one sample, sequenced in a study of breast tumors, draining lymph nodes, adjacent tissues. TCRdb redid the calling of the multiplex PCR reads with MiXCR, one entry per CDR3 protein. Of approximately 150,000 distinct CDR3 sequences detected, about 30% appear once; the ten largest clones hold less than 4%. Samples came from axillary lymph nodes draining the breast cancer. The source material was axillary lymph node tissue. The origin of the receptors is a female donor with breast cancer. Some clones in this sample may be carry-over from other donors' samples.

As for this clonotype: A read error may produce the germline difference seen at one junction end. The chain has TRBV9 and TRBJ2-7, with D unresolved. The CDR3 contains 14 residues. Germline V gene lookup returns CDR1 SGDLS and CDR2 YYNGEE. CDR3 residues: CASSVGGSSYEQSF. DNA of the CDR3: TGTGCCAGCAGCGTAGGCGGAAGCTCCTACGAGCAGTCCTTC.

CDR3 amino acids: CASSQSSLGTEAFF. CDR3 DNA: TGCGCCAGCAGCCAATCCTCCCTGGGGACTGAAGCTTTCTTT. J is TRBJ1-1 and V is TRBV4-1, with D unclear. This CDR3 contains 14 residues. Germline CDR1 reads MGHRA; CDR2 reads YSYEKL. The V end was cut by 2 bases, the J end by 5 bases, with 12 bases between.

Many counts were recorded for this clonotype. CDR3 sequence reads: CASSQDLAQNNEQFF. The CDR3, as DNA: TGTGCCAGCAGCCAAGACCTAGCCCAAAACAATGAGCAGTTCTTC. V usage is TRBV4-2 and J usage is TRBJ2-1; D might be TRBD2 (5 bases). The length of the CDR3 is 15 residues. The germline V and J ends were trimmed by 0 bases and 5 bases, with 11 bases remaining between them. Germline V gene lookup returns CDR1 LGHNA and CDR2 YNFKEQ.

This clonotype was recorded at least ten times. The chain is built from TRBV7-9 and TRBJ2-4; D call uncertain. Germline V gene lookup returns CDR1 SEHNR and CDR2 FQNEAQ (reference sequence). The CDR3 sequence is 15 residues long. The V gene lost 5 bases and the J gene lost 0 bases, with 11 bases spanning the gap. The CDR3 sequence is CASSPSLEAKNIQYF. The CDR3 region has the DNA TGTGCCAGCAGCCCCTCATTGGAAGCCAAAAACATTCAGTACTTC.

The rearrangement joins TRBV19 to TRBJ2-1; D not resolved. Per germline, CDR1 LNHDA and CDR2 SQIVND (reference sequence). The V end lost 6 bases, the J end lost 5 bases, and 11 bases lay between the germline ends. This CDR3 spans 13 amino acids. The CDR3 here is CASRRRGDNEQFF. The CDR3, as DNA: TGTGCCAGTAGGAGGCGTGGGGACAATGAGCAGTTCTTC.

The chain recombines TRBV4-1 with TRBJ2-7, with 13 bases identical to TRBD2. Germline CDR1 and CDR2: MGHRA and YSYEKL. CDR3 length: 18 amino acids. J lost 4 bases, V lost 5 bases, and 14 bases had no gene match. DNA for the CDR3: TGCGCCAGCAGCATTGATGGGACTAGCGGGGCCACCAAGTACGAGCAGTACTTC. The encoded protein is CASSIDGTSGATKYEQYF.

As for this clonotype: Sequence at one end of the junction differs from germline and may be a read error. The genes are TRBV20-1 and TRBJ2-1; no clear D. Germline assignment: CDR1 DFQATT and CDR2 SNEGSKA (reference sequence). The CDR3 consists of 12 residues. DNA for the CDR3: TGCAGTGCTATATACAGCTACGATGAGCAGTTCTTC. Protein sequence: CSAIYSYDEQFF.

This clonotype was picked up many times. The CDR3 region has the DNA TGTGCCTGGAGTGTTGGGATGAAGACCCAGTACTTC. Its protein product is CAWSVGMKTQYF. This chain uses TRBV30 with TRBJ2-5; D not certain. V was shortened by 0 bases and J by 6 bases, with 8 bases between the two germline ends. This CDR3 is 12 amino acids long. Germline lookup yields CDR1 GTSNPN and CDR2 SVGIG (reference sequence).

The J gene is TRBJ2-3, the V gene TRBV5-1, with a possible D match to TRBD2 (6 bases). The CDR3 is 15 amino acids. The V gene lost 1 base and the J gene lost 1 base, with 10 bases spanning the gap. Looked up from germline, CDR1 is SGHRS and CDR2 is YFSETQ. The CDR3 spells CASSLNPGGTDTQYF. The CDR3 DNA is TGCGCCAGCAGCTTGAATCCGGGGGGCACAGATACGCAGTATTTT.

The table lists this clonotype with a few counts. The chain links TRBV7-2 to TRBJ1-1; D is undetermined. The ends were cut back, 3 bases at V and 1 base at J, with 12 bases in the middle. This CDR3 is 15 amino acids long. Germline lookup yields CDR1 SGHTA and CDR2 FQGNSA. The CDR3 is CASSFRPGENTEAFF. The CDR3 nucleotides are TGTGCCAGCAGCTTCCGCCCCGGGGAGAACACTGAAGCTTTCTTT.